This entry concerns a single T cell receptor beta chain. No antigen is known for it. No base-level quality is on record; no much larger clone is a single base apart. Genomic DNA was isolated from the sorted cells so that the TCRbeta CDR3 region could be sequenced. The immunoSEQ Assay was used for sequencing of TCRbeta CDR3 regions. This is the immuneACCESS table as TCRdb keeps it, with only in-frame sequences that have V and J called. A part of the clones is gone; compared with another copy, unresolved V genes explain less than half, and the rest is unexplained. The sample has tens of thousands of clones on record, about four fifths of them singletons. The ten largest clonotypes hold roughly 4.7% of the sample. The record originates from a study of OX40 agonist ivuxolimab in advanced cancers. Study-wide context: The costimulatory receptor OX40 (CD134) was targeted by ivuxolimab, a fully human IgG2 agonistic monoclonal antibody. Intravenous ivuxolimab was administered to patients every 2 weeks at six dose levels: 0.01, 0.1, 0.3, 1.5, 3 and 10 mg/kg. Of the roughly 54 patients in dose escalation, around 19 had hepatocellular carcinoma, some 15 had melanoma, 9 had renal cell carcinoma and 9 had head and neck cancer. In the dose-escalation cohort, around four fifths of patients were male, and the mean age was roughly 56 years with a range of about 20 to 90. Patients were allowed to have had prior anti-PD-1, anti-PD-L1 or anti-CTLA-4 therapy, and 30% to 40% of the dose-escalation patients had previously received checkpoint inhibitors. Partial responses were achieved by three dose-escalation patients, of whom one had hepatocellular carcinoma and two had cutaneous melanoma. The point of sequencing TCRbeta in the periphery was to test whether ivuxolimab changed TCR sequence diversity and drove clonal T-cell expansion. The paper covers the monotherapy dose-escalation part of the phase I ivuxolimab trial, which included N of about 50 patients.

According to the germline V gene, CDR1 reads MNHNS and CDR2 reads SASEGT. The CDR3 holds 15 amino acids from the cysteine to the phenylalanine. Here the CDR3 DNA is all that survives: 45 bases in frame from base 1. V gives up 6 bases and J gives up 4 bases, and the segment between their germline ends measures 19 bases. The full study reports these points: The antigen specificity of the clonally expanded peripheral T cells was not determined. After ivuxolimab, expanded clones were on average more numerous among CD8+ T cells than among CD4+ T cells. Low levels of normalized T-cell clonal expansion were also seen in some nonresponding patients. At doses from 0.1 to 3.0 mg/kg, clonal expansion was seen in both CD4+ and CD8+ blood T cells between baseline and week 6. In the 0.1-3.0 mg/kg groups, partial responders were among the patients with the lowest normalized peripheral clonal expansion, particularly in CD8+ T cells.

Patients with a history of autoimmune disease or receiving systemic immunosuppression were excluded from the trial. Peripheral blood for TCR sequencing was collected from all dose cohorts at baseline, on cycle 4 day 1, and on cycle 7 day 1. The samples were drawn from a first-in-human, open-label, multicenter phase I dose-escalation trial of ivuxolimab. Adults with locally advanced or metastatic head and neck squamous cell, hepatocellular, melanoma or renal cell carcinoma were enrolled in the trial. Before TCR sequencing, CD4+ T cells and CD8+ T cells were sorted from peripheral blood as separate populations.

Material: CD4+ or CD8+ T cells sorted from blood, obtained in a trial of the OX40 agonist ivuxolimab. Recombination connected TRBV6-1 to TRBJ2-7; 9 matching bases give a weak D call of TRBD1. This sequence was found in an adult with an advanced solid tumor such as melanoma, head and neck, liver or kidney cancer. The CDR3 sequence is CASSRGGTGRYEQYF. The DNA sequence reads TGTGCCAGCAGCCGGGGGGGGACAGGGAGGTACGAGCAGTACTTC.